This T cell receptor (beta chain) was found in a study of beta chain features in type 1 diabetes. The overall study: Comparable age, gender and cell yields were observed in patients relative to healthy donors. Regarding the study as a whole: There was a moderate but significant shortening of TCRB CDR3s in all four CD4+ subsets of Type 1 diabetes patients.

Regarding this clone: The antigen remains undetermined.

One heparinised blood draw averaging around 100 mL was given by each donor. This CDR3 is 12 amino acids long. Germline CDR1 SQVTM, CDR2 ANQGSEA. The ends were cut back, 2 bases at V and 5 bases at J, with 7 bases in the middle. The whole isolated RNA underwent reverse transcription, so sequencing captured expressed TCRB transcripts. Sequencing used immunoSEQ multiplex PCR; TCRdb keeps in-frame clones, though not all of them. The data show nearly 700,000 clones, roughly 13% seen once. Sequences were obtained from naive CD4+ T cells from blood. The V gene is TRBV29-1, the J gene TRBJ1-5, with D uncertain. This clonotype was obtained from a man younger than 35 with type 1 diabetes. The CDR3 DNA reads TGCAGCGTTGAATCGGAGGATCAGCCCCAGCATTTT. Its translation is CSVESEDQPQHF.